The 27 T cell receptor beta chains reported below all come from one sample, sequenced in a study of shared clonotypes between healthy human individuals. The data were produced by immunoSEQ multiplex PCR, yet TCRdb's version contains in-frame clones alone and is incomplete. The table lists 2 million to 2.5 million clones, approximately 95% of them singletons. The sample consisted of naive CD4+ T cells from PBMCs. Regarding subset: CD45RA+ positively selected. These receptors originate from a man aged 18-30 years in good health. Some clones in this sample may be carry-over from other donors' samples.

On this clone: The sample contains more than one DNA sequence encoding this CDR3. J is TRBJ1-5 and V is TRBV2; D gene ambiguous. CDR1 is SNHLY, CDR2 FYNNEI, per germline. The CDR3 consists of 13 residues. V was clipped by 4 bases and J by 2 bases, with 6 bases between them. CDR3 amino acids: CASSGQGNQPQHF. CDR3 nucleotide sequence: TGTGCCAGCAGTGGTCAGGGCAATCAGCCCCAGCATTTT.

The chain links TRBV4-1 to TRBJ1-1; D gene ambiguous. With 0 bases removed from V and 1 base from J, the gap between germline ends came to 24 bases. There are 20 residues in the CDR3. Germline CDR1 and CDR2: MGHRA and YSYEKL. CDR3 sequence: CASSQDGSREVGRTNTEAFF. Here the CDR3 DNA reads TGCGCCAGCAGCCAAGATGGTTCGCGGGAGGTAGGCAGAACGAACACTGAAGCTTTCTTT.

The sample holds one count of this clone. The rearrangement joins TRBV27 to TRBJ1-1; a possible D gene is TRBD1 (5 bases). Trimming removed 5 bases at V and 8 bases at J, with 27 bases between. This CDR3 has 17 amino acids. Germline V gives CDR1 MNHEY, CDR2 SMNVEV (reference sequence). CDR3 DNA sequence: TGTGCCAGCAGTCCCACGCTCAAGGAGGGGCAATCTGGGGAAGCTTTCTTT. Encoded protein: CASSPTLKEGQSGEAFF.

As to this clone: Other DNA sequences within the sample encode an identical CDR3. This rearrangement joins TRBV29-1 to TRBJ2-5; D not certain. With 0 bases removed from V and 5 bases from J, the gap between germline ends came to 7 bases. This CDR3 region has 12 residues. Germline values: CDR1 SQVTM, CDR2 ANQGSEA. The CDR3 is CSVEDPRETQYF. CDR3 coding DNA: TGCAGCGTTGAAGATCCGCGGGAGACCCAGTACTTC.

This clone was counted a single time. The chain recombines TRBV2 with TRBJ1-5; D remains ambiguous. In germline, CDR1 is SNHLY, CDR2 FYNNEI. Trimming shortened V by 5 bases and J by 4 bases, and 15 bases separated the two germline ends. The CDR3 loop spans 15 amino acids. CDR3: CASSLLLASNQPQHF. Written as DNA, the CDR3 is TGTGCCAGCAGTCTTTTGTTGGCCTCAAATCAGCCCCAGCATTTT.

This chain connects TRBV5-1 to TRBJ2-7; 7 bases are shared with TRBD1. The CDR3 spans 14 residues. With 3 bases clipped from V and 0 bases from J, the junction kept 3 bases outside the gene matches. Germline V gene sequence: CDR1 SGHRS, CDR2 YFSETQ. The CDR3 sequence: CASSWDSFSYEQYF. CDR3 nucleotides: TGCGCCAGCAGCTGGGACAGTTTCTCCTACGAGCAGTACTTC. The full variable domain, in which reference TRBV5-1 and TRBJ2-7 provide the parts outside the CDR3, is KAGVTQTPRYLIKTRGQQVTLSCSPISGHRSVSWYQQTPGQGLQFLFEYFSETQRNKGNFPGRFSGRQFSNSRSEMNVSTLELGDSALYLCASSWDSFSYEQYFGPGTRLTVT.

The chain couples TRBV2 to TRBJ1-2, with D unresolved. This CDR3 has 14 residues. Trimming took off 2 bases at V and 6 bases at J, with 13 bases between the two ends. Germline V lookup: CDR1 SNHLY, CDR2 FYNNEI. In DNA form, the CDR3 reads TGTGCCAGCAGTGAATATCCCCTCCAGGATGGCTACACCTTC. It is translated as CASSEYPLQDGYTF.

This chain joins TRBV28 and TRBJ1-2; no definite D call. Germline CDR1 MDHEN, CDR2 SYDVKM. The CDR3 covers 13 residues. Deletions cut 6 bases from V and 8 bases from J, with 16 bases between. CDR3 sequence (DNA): TGTGCCAGCAGCCCAATAGGGCAGGCGGGCTACACCTTC. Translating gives CASSPIGQAGYTF.

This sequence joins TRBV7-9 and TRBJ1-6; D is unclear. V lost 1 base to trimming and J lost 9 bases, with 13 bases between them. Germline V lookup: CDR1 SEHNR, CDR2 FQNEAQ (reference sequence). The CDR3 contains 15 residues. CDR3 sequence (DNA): TGTGCCAGCAGCTTAGAGGTCGACCCATCTTCACCCCTCCACTTT. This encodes CASSLEVDPSSPLHF.

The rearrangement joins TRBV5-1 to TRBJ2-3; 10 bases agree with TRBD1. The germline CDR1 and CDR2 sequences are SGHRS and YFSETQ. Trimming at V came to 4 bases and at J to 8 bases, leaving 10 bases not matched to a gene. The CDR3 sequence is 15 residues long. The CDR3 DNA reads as TGCGCCAGCAGCGGACAGGGGGGCCAAGGTGGTACGCAGTATTTT. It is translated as CASSGQGGQGGTQYF.

CDR3 sequence (DNA): TGTGCCAGCAGTGAAGGTCTTCCATCCGAGCAGTACTTC. This gives the protein CASSEGLPSEQYF. This rearrangement joins TRBV6-1 to TRBJ2-7; D is uncertain. The CDR3 has 13 amino acids. Between the trimmed V and J ends, which lost 1 base and 6 bases, there was a span of 10 bases. CDR1 is MNHNS, CDR2 SASEGT, per germline.

The CDR3 DNA follows: TGTGCCAGCTCACGTCGGGGTGGCCGAACCAGCTCCTACGAGCAGTACTTC. Translated: CASSRRGGRTSSYEQYF. The rearrangement uses TRBV18 and TRBJ2-7; the D gene is possibly TRBD2 (5 bases). Germline V CDR1 and CDR2: KGHSH, LQKENI. This CDR3 is built from 17 residues. V was clipped by 4 bases and J by 0 bases, with 19 bases between them.

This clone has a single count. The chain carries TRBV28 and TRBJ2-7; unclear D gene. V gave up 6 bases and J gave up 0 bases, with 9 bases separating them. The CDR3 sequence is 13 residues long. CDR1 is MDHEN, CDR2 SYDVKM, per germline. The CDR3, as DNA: TGTGCCAGCAGATGGACGGGCTCCTACGAGCAGTACTTC. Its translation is CASRWTGSYEQYF.

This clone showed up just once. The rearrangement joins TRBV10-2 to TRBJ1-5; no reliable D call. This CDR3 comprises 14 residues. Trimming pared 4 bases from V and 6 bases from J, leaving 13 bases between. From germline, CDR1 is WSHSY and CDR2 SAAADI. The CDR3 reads CASSGPGVGQPQHF. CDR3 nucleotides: TGCGCCAGCAGTGGACCTGGCGTGGGTCAGCCCCAGCATTTT.

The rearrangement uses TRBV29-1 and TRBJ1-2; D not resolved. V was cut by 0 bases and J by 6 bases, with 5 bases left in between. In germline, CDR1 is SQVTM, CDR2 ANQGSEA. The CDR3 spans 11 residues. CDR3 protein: CSVEENDGYTF. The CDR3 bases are TGCAGCGTTGAAGAGAATGATGGCTACACCTTC.

DNA of the CDR3: TGTGCCAGCAGCACCCAGGACCCCTACGAGCAGTACTTC. This sequence encodes CASSTQDPYEQYF. The chain recombines TRBV7-2 with TRBJ2-7; D unresolved. V lost 5 bases and J lost 2, with 10 bases in between. CDR1 and CDR2 from the germline V gene are SGHTA and FQGNSA. This CDR3 has 13 residues.

CDR3 sequence: CASSPDRASRQPQHF. The CDR3 DNA is TGTGCCAGCAGTCCGGACAGGGCTTCGCGTCAGCCCCAGCATTTT. This chain joins TRBV6-1 and TRBJ1-5; TRBD1 aligns across 8 bases. In germline, CDR1 is MNHNS, CDR2 SASEGT. The ends lost 5 bases at V and 6 bases at J; junction bases unmatched: 9. The CDR3 totals 15 residues.

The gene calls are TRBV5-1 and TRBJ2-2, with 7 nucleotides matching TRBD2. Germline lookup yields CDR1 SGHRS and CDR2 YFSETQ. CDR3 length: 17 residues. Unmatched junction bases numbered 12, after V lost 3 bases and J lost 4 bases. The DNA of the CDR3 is TGCGCCAGCAGCTCGACTAGCTCCTCAGCGGGCACCGGGGAGCTGTTTTTT. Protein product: CASSSTSSSAGTGELFF.

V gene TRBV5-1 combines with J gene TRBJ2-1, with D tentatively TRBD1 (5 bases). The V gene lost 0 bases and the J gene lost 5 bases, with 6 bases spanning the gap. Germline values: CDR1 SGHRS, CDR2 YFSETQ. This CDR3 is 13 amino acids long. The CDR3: CASSLVQDNEQFF. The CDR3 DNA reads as TGCGCCAGCAGCTTGGTACAGGACAATGAGCAGTTCTTC.

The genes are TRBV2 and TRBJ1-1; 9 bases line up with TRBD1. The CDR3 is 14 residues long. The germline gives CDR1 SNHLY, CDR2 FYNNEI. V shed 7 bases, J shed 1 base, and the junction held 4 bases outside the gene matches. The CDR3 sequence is CASTRGQGNTEAFF. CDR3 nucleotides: TGTGCCAGCACCCGGGGACAGGGGAACACTGAAGCTTTCTTT.

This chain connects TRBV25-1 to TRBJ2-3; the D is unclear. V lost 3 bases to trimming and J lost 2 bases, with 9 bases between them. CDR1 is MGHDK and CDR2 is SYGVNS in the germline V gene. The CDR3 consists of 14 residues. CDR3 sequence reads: CASSDPRNTDTQYF. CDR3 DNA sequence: TGTGCCAGCAGTGATCCCAGAAACACAGATACGCAGTATTTT.

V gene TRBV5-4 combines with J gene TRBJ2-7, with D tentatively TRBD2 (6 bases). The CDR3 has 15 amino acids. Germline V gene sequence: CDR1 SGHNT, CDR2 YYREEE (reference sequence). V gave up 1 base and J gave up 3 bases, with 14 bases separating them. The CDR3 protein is CASSLSRQGGYEQYF. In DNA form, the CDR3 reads TGTGCCAGCAGCTTGTCTCGGCAGGGAGGCTACGAGCAGTACTTC. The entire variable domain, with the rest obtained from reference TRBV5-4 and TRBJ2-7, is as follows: ETGVTQSPTHLIKTRGQQVTLRCSSQSGHNTVSWYQQALGQGPQFIFQYYREEENGRGNFPPRFSGLQFPNYSSELNVNALELDDSALYLCASSLSRQGGYEQYFGPGTRLTVT.

Written as DNA, the CDR3 is TGTGCCAGCAGCTTAACTCCAGCCTACAATGAGCAGTTCTTC. This translates into CASSLTPAYNEQFF. This chain uses TRBV7-2 with TRBJ2-1, with D hard to call. The CDR3 extends over 14 amino acids. Trimming took 2 bases from V and 2 from J, leaving 7 bases between them. In germline, CDR1 is SGHTA, CDR2 FQGNSA.

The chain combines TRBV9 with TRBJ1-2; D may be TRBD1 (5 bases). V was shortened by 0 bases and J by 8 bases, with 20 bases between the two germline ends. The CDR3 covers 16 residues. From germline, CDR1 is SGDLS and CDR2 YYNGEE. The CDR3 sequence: CASSVAGFGGVDGYTF. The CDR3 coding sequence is TGTGCCAGCAGCGTAGCCGGATTCGGGGGGGTAGACGGCTACACCTTC. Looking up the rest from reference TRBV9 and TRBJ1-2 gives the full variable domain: DSGVTQTPKHLITATGQRVTLRCSPRSGDLSVYWYQQSLDQGLQFLIQYYNGEERAKGNILERFSAQQFPDLHSELNLSSLELGDSALYFCASSVAGFGGVDGYTFGSGTRLTVV.

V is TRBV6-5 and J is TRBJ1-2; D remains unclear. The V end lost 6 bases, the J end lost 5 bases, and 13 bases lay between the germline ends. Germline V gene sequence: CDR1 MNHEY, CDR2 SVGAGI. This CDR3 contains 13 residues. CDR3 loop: CASRLNPEYGYTF. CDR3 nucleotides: TGTGCCAGCAGACTAAACCCGGAGTATGGCTACACCTTC.

For the CDR3, the DNA is TGTGCCAGCAGTCCGCGGACCCGGCCCAATGAGCAGTTCTTC. Protein sequence: CASSPRTRPNEQFF. V and J are TRBV6-5 and TRBJ2-1; D gene ambiguous. CDR1 and CDR2 from the germline V gene are MNHEY and SVGAGI. There are 14 residues in the CDR3. Trimming cost V 5 bases and J 6 bases, with 14 bases left between them.

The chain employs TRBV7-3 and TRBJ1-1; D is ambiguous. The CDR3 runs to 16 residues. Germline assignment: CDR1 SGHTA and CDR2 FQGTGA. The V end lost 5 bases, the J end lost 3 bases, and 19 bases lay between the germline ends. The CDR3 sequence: CASSRLTYYADTEAFF. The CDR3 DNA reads TGTGCCAGCAGCCGACTGACGTATTACGCGGACACTGAAGCTTTCTTT.